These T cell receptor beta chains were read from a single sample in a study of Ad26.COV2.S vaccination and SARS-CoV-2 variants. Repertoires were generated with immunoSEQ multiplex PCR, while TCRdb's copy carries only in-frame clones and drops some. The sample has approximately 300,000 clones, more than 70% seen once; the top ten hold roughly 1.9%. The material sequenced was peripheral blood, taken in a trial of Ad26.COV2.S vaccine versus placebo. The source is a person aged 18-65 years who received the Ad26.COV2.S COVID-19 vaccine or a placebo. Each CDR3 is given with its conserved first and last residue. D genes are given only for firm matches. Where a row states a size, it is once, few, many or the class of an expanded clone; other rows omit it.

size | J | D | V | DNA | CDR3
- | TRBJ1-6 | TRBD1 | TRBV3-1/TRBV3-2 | TGTGCCAGCAGCCGAGGGACAGGGAGTAATTCACCCCTCCACTTT | CASSRGTGSNSPLHF
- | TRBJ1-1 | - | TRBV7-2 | TGTGCCAGCAGCTTAGCGCCCGGGGACGGGACTGAAGCTTTCTTT | CASSLAPGDGTEAFF
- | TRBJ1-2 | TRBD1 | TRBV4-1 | TGCGCCAGCAGCCAAGAAGGTGTGACAGGGTACTATGGCTACACCTTC | CASSQEGVTGYYGYTF
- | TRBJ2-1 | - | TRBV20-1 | TGCAGTGCTAGTTGGGTAAGGGGGGAGAGGCCCGAGCAGTTCTTC | CSASWVRGERPEQFF
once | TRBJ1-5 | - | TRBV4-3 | TGCGCCAGCAGCCAAGGTTTAGAGGCCAGACAGCCCCAGCATTTT | CASSQGLEARQPQHF
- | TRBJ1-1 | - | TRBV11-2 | TGTGCCAGCAGCCCGGGAAAGGGGAGGGGTGCCACTGAAGCTTTCTTT | CASSPGKGRGATEAFF
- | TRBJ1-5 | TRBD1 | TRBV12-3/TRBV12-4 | TGTGCCAGCAGGGGACAGGTTTGGCAGCCCCAGCATTTT | CASRGQVWQPQHF
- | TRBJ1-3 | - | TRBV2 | TGTGCCAGCAGTGAAGTCAGGGGTCAGGGAAACACCATATATTTT | CASSEVRGQGNTIYF
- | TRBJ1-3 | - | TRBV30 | TGTGCCTGGGGTTCGCAAGACACCATATATTTT | CAWGSQDTIYF
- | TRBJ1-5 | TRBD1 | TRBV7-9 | TGTGCCAGCAGCCTTTTCGCCGACAGGGATCAGCCCCAGCATTTT | CASSLFADRDQPQHF
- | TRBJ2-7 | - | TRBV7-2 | TGTGCCAGCAGCTTAGCTGGGATTGGCGAGCAGTACTTC | CASSLAGIGEQYF
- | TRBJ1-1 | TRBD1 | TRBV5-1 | TGCGCCAGCAGCTTCAACTCGGCAGGGGGACGCGAAACTTTCTTT | CASSFNSAGGRETFF
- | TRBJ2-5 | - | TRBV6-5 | TGTGCCAGCAGTTACTCGGCACGGTTCCGGGTGGAGACCCAGTACTTC | CASSYSARFRVETQYF
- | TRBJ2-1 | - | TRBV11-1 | TGTGCCAGCAGCTTAAGGAGGATAGGGGGCAATGAGCAGTTCTTC | CASSLRRIGGNEQFF
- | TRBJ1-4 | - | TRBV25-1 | TGTGCCAGCAGTGAATGGCAGTCAGGGCACGGGGAAAAACTGTTTTTT | CASSEWQSGHGEKLFF
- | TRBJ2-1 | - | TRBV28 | TGTGCCAGCAGTTTGGACTCCTACAATGAGCAGTTCTTC | CASSLDSYNEQFF
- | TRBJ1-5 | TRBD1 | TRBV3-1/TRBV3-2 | TGTGCCAGCAGCCAGGGACAGGGTGGTCAGCCCCAGCATTTT | CASSQGQGGQPQHF
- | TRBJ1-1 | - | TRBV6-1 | TGTGCCAGCAGTGAAGCTGGGAGGGGTGAAGCTTTCTTT | CASSEAGRGEAFF
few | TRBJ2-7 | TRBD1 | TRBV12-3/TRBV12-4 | TGTGCCAGCAGCCGGGGACAGGGCCACGAGCAGTACTTC | CASSRGQGHEQYF
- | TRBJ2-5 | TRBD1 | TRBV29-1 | TGCAGCACCGACAGGGTCCAAGAGACCCAGTACTTC | CSTDRVQETQYF
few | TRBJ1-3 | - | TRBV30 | TGTGCCTGGAGTGTGGACGTCCTCTCTGGAAACACCATATATTTT | CAWSVDVLSGNTIYF
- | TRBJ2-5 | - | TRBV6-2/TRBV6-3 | TGTGCCAGCAGTTACCCTGGCCTAGCTCGGGAGACCCAGTACTTC | CASSYPGLARETQYF
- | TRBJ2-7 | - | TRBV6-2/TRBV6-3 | TGTGCCAGCAGTTACTCCCATGGTGGACACGGTAACTTC | CASSYSHGGHGNF
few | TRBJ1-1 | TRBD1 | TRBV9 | TGTGCCAGCAGCCCACCCAGGGGCACAGGGGGAAGCACTGAAGCTTTCTTT | CASSPPRGTGGSTEAFF
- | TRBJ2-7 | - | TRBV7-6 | TGTGCCAGCAGCCCCCAAAGTGGGCTAAGCGCCTACGAGCAGTACTTC | CASSPQSGLSAYEQYF
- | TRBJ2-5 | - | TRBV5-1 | TGCGCCAGCAGCTTGATAGTCACGGAGTACCAGTACTTC | CASSLIVTEYQYF
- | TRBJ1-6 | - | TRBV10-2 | TGCGCCAGCAGTGAGTCGGGAAATTCACCCCTCCACTTT | CASSESGNSPLHF
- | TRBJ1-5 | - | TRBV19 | TGTGCCAGTAGTAAAGACGGTTACCAGCCCCAGCATTTT | CASSKDGYQPQHF
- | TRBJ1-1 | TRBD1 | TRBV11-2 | TGTGCCAGCAGCTTAGCCAGGACAGGCACTGAAGCTTTCTTT | CASSLARTGTEAFF
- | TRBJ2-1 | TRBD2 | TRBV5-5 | TGTGCCAGCAGTCGGGACCCGGGGACTAGCGTCTCCCTAAATCAGTTCTTC | CASSRDPGTSVSLNQFF
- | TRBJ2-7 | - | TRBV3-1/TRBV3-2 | TGTGCCAGCAGCCAATCGACTGTATCCTACGAGCAGTACTTC | CASSQSTVSYEQYF
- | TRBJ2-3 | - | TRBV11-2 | TGTGCCAGCAGCGCTAACAGGAACACAGATACGCAGTATTTT | CASSANRNTDTQYF
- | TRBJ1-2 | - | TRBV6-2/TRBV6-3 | TGTGCCAGCAGTTACTCTGGACATCTCTATGGCTACACCTTC | CASSYSGHLYGYTF
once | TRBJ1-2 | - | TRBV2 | TGTGCCAGCACACGGCGGGGCCCTACGACAGGAGCTAACTATGGCTACACCTTC | CASTRRGPTTGANYGYTF
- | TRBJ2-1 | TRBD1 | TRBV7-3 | TGTGCCAGCAGCTTATCGGGGACAGAATACAATGAGCAGTTCTTC | CASSLSGTEYNEQFF
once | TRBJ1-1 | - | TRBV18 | TGTGCCAGCTCACCAGACGGATGGGGGGTTGGTGAAGCTTTCTTT | CASSPDGWGVGEAFF
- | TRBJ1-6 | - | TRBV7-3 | TGTGCCAGCAGCTTAAATCCCAGCTCCTATAATTCACCCCTCCACTTT | CASSLNPSSYNSPLHF
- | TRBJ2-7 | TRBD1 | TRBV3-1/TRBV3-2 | TGTGCCAGCAGCCCTACCAGGACAGGGGCCGAGCAGTACTTC | CASSPTRTGAEQYF
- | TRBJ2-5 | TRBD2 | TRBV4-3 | TGCGCCAGCAGCCAAGGGGTGCGGGGGGGCCAAGAGACCCAGTACTTC | CASSQGVRGGQETQYF
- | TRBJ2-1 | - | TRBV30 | TGTGCCTGGGGACGGACAAACTCCTACAATGAGCAGTTCTTC | CAWGRTNSYNEQFF
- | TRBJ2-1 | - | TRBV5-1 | TGCGCCAGCAGCGGGGCAGGATTCTACAATGAGCAGTTCTTC | CASSGAGFYNEQFF
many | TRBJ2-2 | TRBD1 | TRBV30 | TGTGCATCGCCAGAGGCAGGGGGAAACACCGGGGAGCTGTTTTTT | CASPEAGGNTGELFF
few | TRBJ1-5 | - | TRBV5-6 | TGTGCCAGCAGCCTGGACAGCAGCAATCAGCCCCAGCATTTT | CASSLDSSNQPQHF
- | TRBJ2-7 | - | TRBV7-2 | TGTGCCAGCAGTCGACCCCGGACAGCATTAAACTCCTACGAGCAGTACTTC | CASSRPRTALNSYEQYF
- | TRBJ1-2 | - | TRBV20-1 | TGCAGTGCTAGTCTTTTGGACGGCGACTATGGCTACACCTTC | CSASLLDGDYGYTF
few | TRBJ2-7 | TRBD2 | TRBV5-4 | TGTGCCAGCAGCTCCGGGACTAGCTCGAGGTACTTC | CASSSGTSSRYF
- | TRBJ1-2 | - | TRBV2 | TGTGCCAGCAGCCCTAGTTGGGGGGTTGGCTACACCTTC | CASSPSWGVGYTF
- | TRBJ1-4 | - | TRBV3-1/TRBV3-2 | TGTGCCAGCAGCCAAGACGGAGGGGGTTTTAGTGAAAAACTGTTTTTT | CASSQDGGGFSEKLFF
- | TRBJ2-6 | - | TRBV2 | TGTGCCAGCAGTGAAGGGACCTCTGGGGCCAACGTCCTGACTTTC | CASSEGTSGANVLTF
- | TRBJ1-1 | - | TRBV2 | TGTGCCAGCAGTGAACGGAGGGCTACCGGGGCAGGGACACTAAACACTGAAGCTTTCTTT | CASSERRATGAGTLNTEAFF
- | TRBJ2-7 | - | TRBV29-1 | TGCAGCGTAGGGAGGACATACTACGAGCAGTACTTC | CSVGRTYYEQYF
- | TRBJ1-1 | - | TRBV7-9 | TGTGCCAGCAGCTTAACCTTGAACACTGAAGCTTTCTTT | CASSLTLNTEAFF
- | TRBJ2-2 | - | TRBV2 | TGTGCCAGCAGCGGGGAGCAGGCCGGGGAGCTGTTTTTT | CASSGEQAGELFF
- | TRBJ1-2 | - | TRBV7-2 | TGTGCCAGCAGCTTAGTCTCCGGGGCCCTCAACTATGGCTACACCTTC | CASSLVSGALNYGYTF
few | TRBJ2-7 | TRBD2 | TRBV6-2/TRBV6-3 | TGTGCCAGCAGTCTGACTAGCGTTTCCTACGAGCAGTACTTC | CASSLTSVSYEQYF
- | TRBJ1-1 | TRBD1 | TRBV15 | TGTGCCACCAGCGGCGGGACAGGGAGGCTGAACACTGAAGCTTTCTTT | CATSGGTGRLNTEAFF
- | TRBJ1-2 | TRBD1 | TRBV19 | TGTGCCAGTAGTACGTGGACAGGCCTACCTTCTAACTATGGCTACACCTTC | CASSTWTGLPSNYGYTF